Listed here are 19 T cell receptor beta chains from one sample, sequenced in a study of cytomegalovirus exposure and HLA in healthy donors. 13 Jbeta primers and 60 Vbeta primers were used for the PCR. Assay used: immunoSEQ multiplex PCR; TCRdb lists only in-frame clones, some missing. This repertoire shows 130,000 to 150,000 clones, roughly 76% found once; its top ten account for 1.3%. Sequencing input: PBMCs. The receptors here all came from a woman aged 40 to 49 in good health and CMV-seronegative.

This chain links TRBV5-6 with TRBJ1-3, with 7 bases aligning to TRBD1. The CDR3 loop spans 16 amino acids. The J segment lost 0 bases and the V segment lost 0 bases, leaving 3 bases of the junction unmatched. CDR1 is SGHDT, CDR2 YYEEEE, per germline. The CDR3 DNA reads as TGTGCCAGCAGCTTGGGGGGACAGTTCTCTGGAAACACCATATATTTT. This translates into CASSLGGQFSGNTIYF.

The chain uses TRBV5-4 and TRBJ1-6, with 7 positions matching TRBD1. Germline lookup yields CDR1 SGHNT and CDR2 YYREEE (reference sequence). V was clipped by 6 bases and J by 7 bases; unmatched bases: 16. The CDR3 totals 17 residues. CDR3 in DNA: TGTGCCAGCAAAGGGGGAGCGGTCGGGACAGAGAATTCACCCCTCCACTTT. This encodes CASKGGAVGTENSPLHF. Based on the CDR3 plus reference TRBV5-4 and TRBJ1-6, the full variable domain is ETGVTQSPTHLIKTRGQQVTLRCSSQSGHNTVSWYQQALGQGPQFIFQYYREEENGRGNFPPRFSGLQFPNYSSELNVNALELDDSALYLCASKGGAVGTENSPLHFGNGTRLTVT.

The CDR3 loop reads CASSHLGHPAGYEQYV. The CDR3 bases are TGTGCCAGCAGCCACCTCGGACATCCAGCAGGTTACGAGCAGTACGTC. V gene TRBV27 combines with J gene TRBJ2-7; the D gene is possibly TRBD1 (5 bases). CDR1 MNHEY and CDR2 SMNVEV come from the germline V gene (reference sequence). The CDR3 runs to 16 residues. Trimming pared 6 bases from V and 4 bases from J, leaving 22 bases between.

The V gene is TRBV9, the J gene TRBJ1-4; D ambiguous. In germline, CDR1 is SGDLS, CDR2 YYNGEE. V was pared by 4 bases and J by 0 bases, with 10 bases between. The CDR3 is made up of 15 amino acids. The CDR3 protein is CASSREPTTNEKLFF. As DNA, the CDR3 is TGTGCCAGCAGCCGGGAACCGACAACTAATGAAAAACTGTTTTTT.

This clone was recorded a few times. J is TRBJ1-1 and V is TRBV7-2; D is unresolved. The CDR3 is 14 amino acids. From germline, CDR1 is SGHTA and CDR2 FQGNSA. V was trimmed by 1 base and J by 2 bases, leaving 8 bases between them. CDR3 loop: CASSLEAGNTEAFF. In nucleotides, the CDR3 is TGTGCCAGCAGCTTAGAGGCAGGCAACACTGAAGCTTTCTTT. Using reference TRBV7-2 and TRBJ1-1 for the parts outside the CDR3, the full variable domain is GAGVSQSPSNKVTEKGKDVELRCDPISGHTALYWYRQSLGQGLEFLIYFQGNSAPDKSGLPSDRFSAERTGGSVSTLTIQRTQQEDSAVYLCASSLEAGNTEAFFGQGTRLTVV.

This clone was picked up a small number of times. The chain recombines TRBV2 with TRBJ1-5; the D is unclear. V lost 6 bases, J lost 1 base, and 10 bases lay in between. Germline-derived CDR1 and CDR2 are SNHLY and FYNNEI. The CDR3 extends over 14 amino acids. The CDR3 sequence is CASRMGLSNQPQHF. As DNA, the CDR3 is TGTGCCAGCAGAATGGGCCTAAGCAATCAGCCCCAGCATTTT.

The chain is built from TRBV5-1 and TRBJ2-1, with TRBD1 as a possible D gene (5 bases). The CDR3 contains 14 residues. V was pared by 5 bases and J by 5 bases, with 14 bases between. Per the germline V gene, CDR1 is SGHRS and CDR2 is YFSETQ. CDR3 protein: CASRSSGWNNEQFF. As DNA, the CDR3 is TGCGCCAGCAGGTCATCAGGGTGGAACAATGAGCAGTTCTTC.

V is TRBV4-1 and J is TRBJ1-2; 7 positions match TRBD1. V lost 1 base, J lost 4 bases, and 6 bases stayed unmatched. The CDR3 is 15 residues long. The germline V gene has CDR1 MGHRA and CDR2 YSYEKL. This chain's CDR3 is CASSQVDRAGYGYTF. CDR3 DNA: TGCGCCAGCAGCCAAGTTGACAGGGCGGGCTATGGCTACACCTTC.

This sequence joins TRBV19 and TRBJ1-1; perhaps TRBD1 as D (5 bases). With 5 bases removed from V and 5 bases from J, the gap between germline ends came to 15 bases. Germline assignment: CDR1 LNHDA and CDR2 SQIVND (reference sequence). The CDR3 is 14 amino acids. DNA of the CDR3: TGTGCCAGTAGTCCCAGGGATCCCGGGACTGAAGCTTTCTTT. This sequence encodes CASSPRDPGTEAFF.

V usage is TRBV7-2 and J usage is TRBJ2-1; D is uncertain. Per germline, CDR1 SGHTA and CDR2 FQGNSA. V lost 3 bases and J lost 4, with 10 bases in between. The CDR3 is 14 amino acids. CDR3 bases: TGTGCCAGCAGCTTGAGGCTAGATTACAATGAGCAGTTCTTC. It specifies CASSLRLDYNEQFF.

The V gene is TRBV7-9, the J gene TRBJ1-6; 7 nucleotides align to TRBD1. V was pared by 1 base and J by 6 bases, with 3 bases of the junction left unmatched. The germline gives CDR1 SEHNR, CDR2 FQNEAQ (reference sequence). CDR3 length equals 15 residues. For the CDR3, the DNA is TGTGCCAGCAGCTTAGGAGGGACAGCTAATTCACCCCTCCACTTT. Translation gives CASSLGGTANSPLHF.

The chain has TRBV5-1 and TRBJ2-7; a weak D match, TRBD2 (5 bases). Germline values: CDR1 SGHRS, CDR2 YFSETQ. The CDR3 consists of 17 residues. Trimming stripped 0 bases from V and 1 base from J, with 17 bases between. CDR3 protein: CASSLAGSRRGSYEQYF. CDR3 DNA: TGCGCCAGCAGCTTGGCCGGATCCCGGCGAGGGTCCTACGAGCAGTACTTC.

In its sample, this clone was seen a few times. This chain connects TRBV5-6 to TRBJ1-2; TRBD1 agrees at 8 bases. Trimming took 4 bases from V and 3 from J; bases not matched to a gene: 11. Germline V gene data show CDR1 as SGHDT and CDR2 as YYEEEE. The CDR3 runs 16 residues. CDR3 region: CASSELSQTGDYGYTF. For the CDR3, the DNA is TGTGCCAGCAGCGAGCTTAGCCAGACAGGGGACTATGGCTACACCTTC.

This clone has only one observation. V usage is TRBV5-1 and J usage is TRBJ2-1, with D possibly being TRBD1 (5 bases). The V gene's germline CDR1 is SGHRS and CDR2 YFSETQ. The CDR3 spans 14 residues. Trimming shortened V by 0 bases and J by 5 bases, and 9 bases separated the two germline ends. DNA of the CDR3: TGCGCCAGCAGCTTGGGACAGACCGACAATGAGCAGTTCTTC. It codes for CASSLGQTDNEQFF. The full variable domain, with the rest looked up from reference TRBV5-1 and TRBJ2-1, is KAGVTQTPRYLIKTRGQQVTLSCSPISGHRSVSWYQQTPGQGLQFLFEYFSETQRNKGNFPGRFSGRQFSNSRSEMNVSTLELGDSALYLCASSLGQTDNEQFFGPGTRLTVL.

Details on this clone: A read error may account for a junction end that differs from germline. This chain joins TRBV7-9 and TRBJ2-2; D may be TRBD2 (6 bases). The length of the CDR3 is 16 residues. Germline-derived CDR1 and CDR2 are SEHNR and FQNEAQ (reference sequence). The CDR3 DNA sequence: TGTTCCAGCAGCCTGACCCTTTGGAGGGGAACCGGGGAGCTGTTTTTT. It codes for CSSSLTLWRGTGELFF.

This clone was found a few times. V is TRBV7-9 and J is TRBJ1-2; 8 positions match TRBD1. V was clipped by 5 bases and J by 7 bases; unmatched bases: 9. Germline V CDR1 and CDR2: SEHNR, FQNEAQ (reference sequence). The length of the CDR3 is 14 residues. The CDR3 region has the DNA TGTGCCAGCAGCGGACGACAGGGGCAAACTGGCTACACCTTC. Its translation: CASSGRQGQTGYTF.

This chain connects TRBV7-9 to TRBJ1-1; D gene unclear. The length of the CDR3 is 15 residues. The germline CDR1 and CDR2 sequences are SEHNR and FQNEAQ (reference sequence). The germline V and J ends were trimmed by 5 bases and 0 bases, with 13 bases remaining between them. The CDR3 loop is CASSKTATLNTEAFF. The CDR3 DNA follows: TGTGCCAGCAGCAAAACAGCTACTTTGAACACTGAAGCTTTCTTT.

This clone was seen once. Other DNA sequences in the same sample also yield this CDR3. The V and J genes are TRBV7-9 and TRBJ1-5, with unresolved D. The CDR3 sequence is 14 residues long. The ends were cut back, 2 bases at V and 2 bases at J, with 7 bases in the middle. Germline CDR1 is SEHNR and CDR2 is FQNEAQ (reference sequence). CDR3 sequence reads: CASSLSGGNQPQHF. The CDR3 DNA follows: TGTGCCAGCAGCTTATCCGGGGGCAATCAGCCCCAGCATTTT. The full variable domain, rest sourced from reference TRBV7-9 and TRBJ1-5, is DTGVSQNPRHKITKRGQNVTFRCDPISEHNRLYWYRQTLGQGPEFLTYFQNEAQLEKSRLLSDRFSAERPKGSFSTLEIQRTEQGDSAMYLCASSLSGGNQPQHFGDGTRLSIL.

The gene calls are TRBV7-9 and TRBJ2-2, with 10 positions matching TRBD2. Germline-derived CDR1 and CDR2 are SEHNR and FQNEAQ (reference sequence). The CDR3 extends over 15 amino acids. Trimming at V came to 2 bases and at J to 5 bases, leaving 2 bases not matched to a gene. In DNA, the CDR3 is TGTGCCAGCAGCTTACTAGCGGGGGTAACCGGGGAGCTGTTTTTT. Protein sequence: CASSLLAGVTGELFF.